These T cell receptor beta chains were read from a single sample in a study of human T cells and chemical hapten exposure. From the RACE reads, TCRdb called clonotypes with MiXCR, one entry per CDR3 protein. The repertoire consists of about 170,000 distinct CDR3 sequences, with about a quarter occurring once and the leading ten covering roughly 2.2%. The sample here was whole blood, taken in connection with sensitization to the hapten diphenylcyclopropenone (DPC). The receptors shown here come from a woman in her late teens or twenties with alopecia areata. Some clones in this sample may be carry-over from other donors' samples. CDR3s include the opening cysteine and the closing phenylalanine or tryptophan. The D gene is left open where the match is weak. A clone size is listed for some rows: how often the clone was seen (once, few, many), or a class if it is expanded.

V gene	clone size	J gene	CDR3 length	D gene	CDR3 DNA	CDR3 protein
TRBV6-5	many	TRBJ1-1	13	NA	TGTGCCAGCGGGGGGGGTGTTGGCACTGAAGCTTTCTTT	CASGGGVGTEAFF
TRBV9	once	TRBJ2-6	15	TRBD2	TGTGCCAGCAGCGCTAGCGGCTCTGGGGCCAACGTCCTGACTTTC	CASSASGSGANVLTF
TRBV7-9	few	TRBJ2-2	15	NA	TGTGCCAGCAGCCAGGCGCTCCTTAACACCGGGGAGCTGTTTTTT	CASSQALLNTGELFF
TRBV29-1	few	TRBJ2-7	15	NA	TGCAGCGTCCGTCTCCGCCGGGACCTAACCTACGAGCAGTACTTC	CSVRLRRDLTYEQYF
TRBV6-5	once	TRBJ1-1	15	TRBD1	TGTGCCAGCAGTAACAACCCAGGGGGCGGCGTAAGAGCTTTCTTT	CASSNNPGGGVRAFF
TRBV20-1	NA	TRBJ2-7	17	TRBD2	TGCAGTGCTAGAGATCAGGAGCGGGGGGCGATAACCTACGAGCAGTACTTC	CSARDQERGAITYEQYF
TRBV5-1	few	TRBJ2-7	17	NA	TGCGCCAGCAGCTTGGGGCCGACAGTGTACGCCTCCTACGAGCAGTACTTC	CASSLGPTVYASYEQYF
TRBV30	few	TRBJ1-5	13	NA	TGTGCCTGGAGTCGGGGACCTAATCAGCCCCAGCATTTT	CAWSRGPNQPQHF
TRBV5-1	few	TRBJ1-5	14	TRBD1	TGCGCCAGCAGCTCCACAGGGGGCAATCAGCCCCAGCATTTT	CASSSTGGNQPQHF
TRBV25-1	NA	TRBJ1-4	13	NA	TGTGCCAGCAGTGAGCCAGGAGGTGAAAAACTGTTTTTT	CASSEPGGEKLFF
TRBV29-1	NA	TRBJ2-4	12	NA	TGCAGCGTTGGACGGGATCGAAACATTCAGTACTTC	CSVGRDRNIQYF
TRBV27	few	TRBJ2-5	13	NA	TGTGCCAGCAGTTGGGGACTCCAAGAGACCCAGTACTTC	CASSWGLQETQYF
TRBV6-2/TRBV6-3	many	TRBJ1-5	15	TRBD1	TGTGCCAGCAGGACAGGGCAGTCCTACAATCAGCCCCAGCATTTT	CASRTGQSYNQPQHF
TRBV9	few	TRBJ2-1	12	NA	TGTGCCAGCAGCGTATACCGAAATGAGCAGTTCTTC	CASSVYRNEQFF
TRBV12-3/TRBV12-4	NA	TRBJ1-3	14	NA	TGTGCCAGCAGCCTTGGACCCTCTGGAAACACCATATATTTT	CASSLGPSGNTIYF
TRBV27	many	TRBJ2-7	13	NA	TGTGCCAGCAGTTTATCGATCGGGGGCGAGCAGTACTTC	CASSLSIGGEQYF
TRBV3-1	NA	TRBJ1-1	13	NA	TGTGCCAGCAGCCAAGGTGGGGGTACTGAAGCTTTCTTT	CASSQGGGTEAFF
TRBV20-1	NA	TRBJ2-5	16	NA	TGCAGTGCTAGAGATCTTTGGGACCAGGGGCTGGAGACCCAGTACTTC	CSARDLWDQGLETQYF
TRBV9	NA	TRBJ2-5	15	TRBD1	TGTACCAGCAGCGTAGGGACAGGGTCCGGAGAGACCCAGTACTTC	CTSSVGTGSGETQYF
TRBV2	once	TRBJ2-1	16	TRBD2	TGTGCCAGCCGTAAAAGGACTAGCGGGGGGGCCAATGAGCAGTTCTTC	CASRKRTSGGANEQFF
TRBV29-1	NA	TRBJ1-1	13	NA	TGCAGCGCTGGGGACCCTTGGAACACTGAAGCTTTCTTT	CSAGDPWNTEAFF
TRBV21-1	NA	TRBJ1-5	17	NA	TGTGCCAGCACCAGCAACTCGGGCCGGGATAGCAATCAGCCCCAGCATTTT	CASTSNSGRDSNQPQHF
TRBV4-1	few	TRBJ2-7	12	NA	TGCGCCAGCAGCCCGGGCCTCTACGAGCAGTACTTC	CASSPGLYEQYF
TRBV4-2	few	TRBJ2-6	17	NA	TGTGCCAGCAGCCAAGATCCCGTCCTAAGTGGGGCCAACGTCCTGACTTTC	CASSQDPVLSGANVLTF
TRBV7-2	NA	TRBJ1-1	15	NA	TGTGCCAGCAGCTTTCAGGGGCGCATGAACACTGAAGCTTTCTTT	CASSFQGRMNTEAFF
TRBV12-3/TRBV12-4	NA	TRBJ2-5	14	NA	TGTGCCAGCAGTTGGGGGACACACCAAGAGACCCAGTACTTC	CASSWGTHQETQYF
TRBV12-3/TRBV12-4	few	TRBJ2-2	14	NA	TGTGCCAGCAGTTTGATGGGGAACACCGGGGAGCTGTTTTTT	CASSLMGNTGELFF
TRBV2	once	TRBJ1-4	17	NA	TGTGCCAGCAGTGGCGGTTTCAGGGACTGGGCTAATGAAAAACTGTTTTTT	CASSGGFRDWANEKLFF
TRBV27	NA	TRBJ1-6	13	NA	TGTGCCAGCAGGACAAGCTTTAGTTCACCCCTCCACTTT	CASRTSFSSPLHF
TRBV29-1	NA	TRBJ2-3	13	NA	TGCAGCGTTGAAGATGTAGGGCGGGATACGCAGTATTTT	CSVEDVGRDTQYF
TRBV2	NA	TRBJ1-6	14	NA	TGTGCCAGTTGCGCACGGACCTATAATTCACCCCTCCACTTT	CASCARTYNSPLHF
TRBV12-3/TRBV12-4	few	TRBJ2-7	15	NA	TGTGCCAGCAGTTCGAACAGGGTGGAAGCCTACGAGCAGTACTTC	CASSSNRVEAYEQYF
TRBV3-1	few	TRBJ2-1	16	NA	TGTGCCAGCAGCCAAGATCCAGGCAGCTCCTACAATGAGCAGTTCTTC	CASSQDPGSSYNEQFF
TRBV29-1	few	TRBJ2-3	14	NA	TGCAGCGTTGAATCAGGGGACCCGGTGAATACGCAGTATTTT	CSVESGDPVNTQYF
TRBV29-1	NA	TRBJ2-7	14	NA	TGCAGCGTTGAGGTTCGGGACGGAACCTACGAGCAGTACTTC	CSVEVRDGTYEQYF
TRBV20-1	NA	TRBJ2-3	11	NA	TGCAGCGGACGGTCCACAGATACGCAGTATTTT	CSGRSTDTQYF
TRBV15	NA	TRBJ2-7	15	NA	TGTGCCACCAGCAGAACCAGGGACGGACGTTACGAGCAGTACTTC	CATSRTRDGRYEQYF
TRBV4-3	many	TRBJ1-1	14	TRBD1	TGCGCCAGCAGCCCCGGGACAGGGATCACTGAAGCTTTCTTT	CASSPGTGITEAFF
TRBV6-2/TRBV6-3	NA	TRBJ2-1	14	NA	TGTGCCAGCAGTCCTTCCGGAGCCTACAATGAGCAGTTCTTC	CASSPSGAYNEQFF
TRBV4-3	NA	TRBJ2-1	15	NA	TGCGCCAGCAGCCAGGAGGGAACTCGAGCCACTGAGCAGTTCTTC	CASSQEGTRATEQFF
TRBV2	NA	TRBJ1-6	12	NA	TGTGCCAGCAGGTTCAGAAATTCACCCCTCCACTTT	CASRFRNSPLHF
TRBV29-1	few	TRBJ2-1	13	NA	TGCAGCGTTGAAGACGGCAGGGGCGATGAGCAGTTCTTC	CSVEDGRGDEQFF
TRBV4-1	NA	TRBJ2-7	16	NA	TGCGCCAGCAGCCGGGAGCTAGATCCCCCAGCCTACGAGCAGTACTTC	CASSRELDPPAYEQYF
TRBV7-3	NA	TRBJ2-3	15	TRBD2	TGTGCAAGCGCCCGGACTAGCGGGGGGGCGGATACGCAGTATTTT	CASARTSGGADTQYF
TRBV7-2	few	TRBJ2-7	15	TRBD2	TGTGCCAGCAGCTTCCGGATAGCGGGTTCCTACGAGCAGTACTTC	CASSFRIAGSYEQYF
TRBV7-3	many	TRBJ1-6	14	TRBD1	TGTGCCAGCAGCTCCCGACAGGGGAGTTCACCCCTCCACTTT	CASSSRQGSSPLHF
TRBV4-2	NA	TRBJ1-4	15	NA	TGTGCCAGCAGCCAAGAAGGGGGGACTAATGAAAAACTGTTTTTT	CASSQEGGTNEKLFF
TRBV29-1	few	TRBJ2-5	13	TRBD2	TGCAGCTTCCGTCCGGGACTAAAAGAGACCCAGTACTTC	CSFRPGLKETQYF
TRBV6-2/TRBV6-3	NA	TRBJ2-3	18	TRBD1	TGTGCCAGCAGTTACCCTTTCCAAACGACAGGGCGCACAGATACGCAGTATTTT	CASSYPFQTTGRTDTQYF
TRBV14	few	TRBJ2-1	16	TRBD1	TGTGCCAGCAGGCCCCTCGGGACAGGGGTAGGAGGTGAGCAGTTCTTC	CASRPLGTGVGGEQFF
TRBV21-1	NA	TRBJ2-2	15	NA	TGTGCCAGCAGCATGGCGGGAGCGGGGACCGGGGAGCTGTTTTTT	CASSMAGAGTGELFF